Following are 11 T cell receptor beta chains from one sample sequenced in a study of identical twins (TCRdb year 2016). The library was obtained by 5' RACE. Instrument used: Illumina HiSeq 2000. Starting from the raw public reads, TCRdb applied fastp trimming at Q25, assembled clones with MiXCR and retained in-frame beta chains. Rows merge per CDR3 protein into single entries with the most common DNA and genes. Present in this sample are under 400,000 distinct CDR3 sequences, about 9% of which were seen just once. Together, the top ten hold more than 8% of the sample. The sequencing input was naive T cells sorted from blood. The cell subset or site label corresponds to: cells isolated with a human naive T-cell isolation kit. The receptor source for this set is a woman between 45 and 60 years old in good health.

The chain has TRBV2 and TRBJ2-7; perhaps TRBD1 as D (5 bases). V was cut by 6 bases and J by 3 bases, with 12 bases left in between. This CDR3 comprises 13 residues. The V gene's germline CDR1 is SNHLY and CDR2 FYNNEI. The CDR3 DNA reads as TGTGCCAGCAGGTCTGGACAAGACTACGAGCAGTACGTC. Protein: CASRSGQDYEQYV.

The sample holds many counts of this clonotype. The J gene is TRBJ1-1, the V gene TRBV12-3 or TRBV12-4; D possibly corresponds to TRBD1 (5 bases). This CDR3 comprises 13 residues. V was shortened by 5 bases and J by 2 bases, with 9 bases between the two germline ends. DNA of the CDR3: TGTGCCAGCAGTGTGACAGAAAACACTGAAGCTTTCTTT. Encoded protein: CASSVTENTEAFF.

This clonotype showed up many times. J is TRBJ2-2 and V is TRBV15; no reliable D call. The V gene's germline CDR1 is LNHNV and CDR2 YYDKDF (reference sequence). Trimming removed 3 bases at V and 5 bases at J, with 10 bases between. The CDR3 contains 14 residues. CDR3 DNA sequence: TGTGCCACCAGCAGGGTCCTTTCGACCGGGGAGCTGTTTTTT. As protein: CATSRVLSTGELFF.

The rearrangement uses TRBV11-2 and TRBJ1-2, with a tentative D call TRBD1 (5 bases). This CDR3 comprises 14 residues. Per the germline V gene, CDR1 is SGHAT and CDR2 is FQNNGV. The V end was cut by 1 base, the J end by 5 bases, with 11 bases between. The CDR3 reads CASSLVAGNYGYTF. The CDR3 DNA sequence: TGTGCCAGCAGCTTAGTCGCAGGGAATTATGGCTACACCTTC. The full variable domain, rest sourced from reference TRBV11-2 and TRBJ1-2, is EAGVAQSPRYKIIEKRQSVAFWCNPISGHATLYWYQQILGQGPKLLIQFQNNGVVDDSQLPKDRFSAERLKGVDSTLKIQPAKLEDSAVYLCASSLVAGNYGYTFGSGTRLTVV.

The J gene is TRBJ2-7, the V gene TRBV3-1, with TRBD2 matching 13 bases. Germline CDR1 and CDR2: LGHDT and YNNKEL (reference sequence). The length of the CDR3 is 17 residues. The junction had 9 bases not matched to a gene; V was cut back by 0 bases and J by 7 bases. CDR3 protein: CASSQDWTSGSLEEQYF. The CDR3 DNA sequence: TGTGCCAGCAGCCAAGATTGGACTAGCGGGAGTCTGGAGGAGCAGTACTTC.

This chain connects TRBV29-1 to TRBJ2-1, with 12 bases fitting TRBD2. Germline loops: CDR1 SQVTM, CDR2 ANQGSEA. The length of the CDR3 is 14 residues. Trimming cost V 4 bases and J 7 bases; bases outside gene matches: 5. CDR3 sequence: CSVGGLAGLNEQFF. The CDR3 DNA reads TGCAGCGTTGGAGGACTAGCGGGATTGAATGAGCAGTTCTTC.

This clonotype was counted between two and nine times. The genes are TRBV20-1 and TRBJ2-5, with TRBD1 identical over 9 bases. Per the germline V gene, CDR1 is DFQATT and CDR2 is SNEGSKA (reference sequence). V gave up 4 bases and J gave up 2 bases; unmatched junction bases: 8. The CDR3 length is 15 residues. The CDR3 loop reads CSANQGQGLQETQYF. Written as DNA, the CDR3 is TGCAGTGCTAACCAGGGACAGGGTTTACAAGAGACCCAGTACTTC.

The J gene is TRBJ2-1, the V gene TRBV6-1; no clear D. V lost 0 bases and J 0 bases, leaving 6 bases between the germline ends. The CDR3 extends over 15 amino acids. The V gene's germline CDR1 is MNHNS and CDR2 SASEGT. CDR3: CASSEAWASYNEQFF. Here the CDR3 DNA reads TGTGCCAGCAGTGAAGCCTGGGCCTCCTACAATGAGCAGTTCTTC.

The chain recombines TRBV9 with TRBJ2-5; 8 bases map to TRBD1. The ends lost 4 bases at V and 5 bases at J; junction bases unmatched: 13. CDR1 is SGDLS and CDR2 is YYNGEE in the germline V gene. The CDR3 is 16 residues long. The CDR3 protein is CASSPTTNRGSETQYF. The CDR3 nucleotides read TGTGCCAGCAGCCCCACAACCAACAGGGGGTCGGAGACCCAGTACTTC.

In its sample, this clonotype was seen many times. The chain employs TRBV20-1 and TRBJ2-1, with D unresolved. Trimming left V 1 base short and J 10 bases short, with 11 bases between. From germline, CDR1 is DFQATT and CDR2 SNEGSKA (reference sequence). This CDR3 comprises 12 residues. This CDR3 is CSARGPVGEQFF. The CDR3, as DNA: TGCAGTGCTAGAGGCCCCGTAGGAGAGCAGTTCTTC.

This clonotype was counted only a few times. This chain connects TRBV7-2 to TRBJ2-3, with D maybe TRBD2 (6 bases). Germline V gene sequence: CDR1 SGHTA, CDR2 FQGNSA. There are 15 residues in the CDR3. Deletions cut 5 bases from V and 0 bases from J, with 12 bases between. CDR3 sequence reads: CASSRRAGSTDTQYF. As DNA, the CDR3 is TGTGCCAGCAGCCGGAGGGCCGGTAGCACAGATACGCAGTATTTT.